This is a list of T cell receptor beta chains from one sample in a study of T-cell memory formation after mild COVID-19. TCRdb called the 5' RACE reads again in MiXCR, with one record for every CDR3 protein. The sample lists about 140,000 distinct CDR3 sequences, 11% to 15% occurring once. The sample comprised PBMCs or a T cell subset sorted from them (not recorded which). The receptors were sampled from an adult woman who had mild COVID-19 (a few samples of this study predate the infection). Cell type and time point are not known. Each CDR3 is given without its conserved first and last residue. The listing skips clone size in some rows; elsewhere it reads once, few, many or a size class.

clone size	CDR3 length	V gene	J gene	CDR3 protein
many	10	TRBV6-5	TRBJ1-1	ASSYEGTEAF
-	12	TRBV6-5	TRBJ1-2	ASSYSEVNYGYT
few	12	TRBV7-2	TRBJ1-2	ASSLELTRVVGT
many	11	TRBV6-5	TRBJ2-7	ASMGDRGPPQY
-	12	TRBV2	TRBJ1-2	ASSGTGRIDGYT
-	13	TRBV29-1	TRBJ2-2	SVLHGTRNTGELF
few	13	TRBV4-3	TRBJ2-2	ASSHSPDNTGELF
many	10	TRBV12-3/TRBV12-4	TRBJ1-1	ASSLGGAEAF
-	12	TRBV6-2/TRBV6-3	TRBJ1-5	ASSYGAGAQPQH
few	11	TRBV5-6	TRBJ2-2	ASSWGVAGELF
-	13	TRBV7-8	TRBJ2-5	ASSTDRGPQETQY
-	14	TRBV7-9	TRBJ1-1	ASSYWRGRLTTEAF
few	14	TRBV23-1	TRBJ2-1	ASSQSSGLSYNEQF
-	12	TRBV7-9	TRBJ1-1	ASSLVTGSTEAF
-	15	TRBV7-8	TRBJ2-3	ASSLAGSSGGPDTQY
-	13	TRBV15	TRBJ2-5	ATSETVGLQETQY
-	15	TRBV4-3	TRBJ1-1	ASSQNSNWGGDTEAF
many	9	TRBV6-2/TRBV6-3	TRBJ2-1	ASSWGNEQF
few	13	TRBV20-1	TRBJ1-1	SARGLGQPNTEAF
few	12	TRBV5-1	TRBJ2-1	ASSNWTGGYEQF
few	12	TRBV12-3/TRBV12-4	TRBJ2-7	ASSSLDSSYEQY
many	14	TRBV7-9	TRBJ2-7	ASSSNPGTGFNEQY
many	11	TRBV20-1	TRBJ2-7	SARRFGSYEQY
many	13	TRBV3-1	TRBJ2-2	ASSLGSGEHGELF
-	13	TRBV28	TRBJ2-7	ASSSKGVPAYEQY
few	14	TRBV5-6	TRBJ2-5	ASSLVLAGTPGTQY
-	12	TRBV15	TRBJ2-7	ATSRGATGDEQY
many	11	TRBV20-1	TRBJ2-7	SASGTGSYEQY
-	15	TRBV10-3	TRBJ2-1	AISESPGLAGDDEQF
-	12	TRBV6-6	TRBJ2-3	ASSYPGLAGAQY
-	12	TRBV5-6	TRBJ2-5	ASSLREVQETQY
many	12	TRBV27	TRBJ2-5	ASSPQGEGETQY
-	13	TRBV20-1	TRBJ2-5	SARDGLAGEETQY
-	15	TRBV6-6	TRBJ1-2	ASSSPWVTAVNYGYT
-	14	TRBV7-9	TRBJ2-7	ASSSPTGERTYEQY
-	12	TRBV29-1	TRBJ2-1	SVGARSSYNEQF
few	14	TRBV4-1	TRBJ2-5	ASSQDELAGSETQY
-	15	TRBV6-1	TRBJ1-2	ASSEARIGAHNYGYT
-	8	TRBV6-1	TRBJ2-1	ASYNNEQF
-	13	TRBV20-1	TRBJ2-3	SARGWLAGTDTQY
few	14	TRBV29-1	TRBJ1-1	SVPDDLGPRVTEAF
few	12	TRBV5-5	TRBJ2-7	ASSPGTGGGEQY